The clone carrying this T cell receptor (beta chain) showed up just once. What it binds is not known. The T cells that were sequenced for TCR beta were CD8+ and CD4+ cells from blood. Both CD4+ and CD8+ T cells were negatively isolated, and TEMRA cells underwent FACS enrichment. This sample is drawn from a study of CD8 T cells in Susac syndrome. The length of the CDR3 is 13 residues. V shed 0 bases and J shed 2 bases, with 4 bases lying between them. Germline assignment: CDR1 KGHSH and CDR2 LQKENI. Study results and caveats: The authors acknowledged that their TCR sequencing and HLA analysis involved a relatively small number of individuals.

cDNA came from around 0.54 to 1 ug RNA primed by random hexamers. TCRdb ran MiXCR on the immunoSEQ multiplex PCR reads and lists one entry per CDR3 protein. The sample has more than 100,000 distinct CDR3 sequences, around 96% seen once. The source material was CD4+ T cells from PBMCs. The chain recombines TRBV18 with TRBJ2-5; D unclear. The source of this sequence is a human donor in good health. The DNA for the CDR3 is TGTGCCAGCTCACCACCAAATCAAGAGACCCAGTACTTC. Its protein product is CASSPPNQETQYF.